This T cell receptor beta chain came from a study of blood T cell repertoires in COVID-19. V lost 4 bases to trimming and J lost 9 bases, with 16 bases between them. The CDR3 is 15 amino acids. CDR1 is MNHEY and CDR2 is SVGAGI in the germline V gene. Per the study methods: Amplification of reference gene primers provided the estimated nucleated cell counts. The method was immunoSEQ multiplex PCR; TCRdb's version includes in-frame clones alone and lacks a portion of them. That table is the source of V, J and clone size, and D and trimming were worked out from the DNA. The data contain some 270,000 clones, around 90% of them singletons. This study enrolled people aged 18 to 89 from approximately 25 US geographic areas. Recovery meant two consecutive negative NP/OP PCR tests, professional clearance, or resolved symptoms.

Sample: PBMCs or T cells enriched from blood (not recorded which). The sequence came from a woman between 35 and 50 years old who had recovered from COVID-19. V gene TRBV6-5 combines with J gene TRBJ1-6; the D gene is possibly TRBD1 (6 bases). DNA of the CDR3: TGTGCCAGCAGTTTGTCCGGGACACGTTCTTCACCCCTCCACTTT. This translates into CASSLSGTRSSPLHF.